This T cell receptor (beta chain) is drawn from a study of blood T cell repertoires in COVID-19. The method was immunoSEQ multiplex PCR; TCRdb's version includes in-frame clones alone and lacks a portion of them. This table has about 280,000 clones, approximately 85% appearing once. Sequencing used peripheral blood. The clonotype originates from a man aged 45-60 years with active or convalescent COVID-19.

The CDR3 loop is CASSLGGLADYNEQFF. CDR3 sequence (DNA): TGCGCCAGCAGCTTGGGGGGACTAGCGGATTACAATGAGCAGTTCTTC. The rearrangement links TRBV5-1 to TRBJ2-1, with 11 nucleotides matching TRBD2. The germline V gene encodes CDR1 SGHRS and CDR2 YFSETQ. There are 16 residues in the CDR3. V lost 0 bases and J lost 4; bases outside the gene matches: 3.